The rows below give T cell receptor beta chains drawn from one sample of a study of blood T cell repertoires in COVID-19. Clones were read by immunoSEQ multiplex PCR, and TCRdb kept only the in-frame ones, dropping some. Of about 180,000 clones listed, roughly 77% are singletons. Sequencing was carried out using peripheral blood. The receptors derive from a woman older than 75 with COVID-19, enrolled during active disease. CDR3s include the opening cysteine and the closing phenylalanine or tryptophan. The D gene is left open where the match is weak. Size is stated for part of the rows, as once, few or many counts, or as a class when the clone is expanded.

TRBJ2-7 | TRBD1 | - | TRBV5-5 | CASSFYWDRGAYEQYF | TGTGCCAGCAGCTTTTACTGGGACAGGGGTGCCTACGAGCAGTACTTC
TRBJ2-7 | - | - | TRBV9 | CASSAQGTEQYF | TGTGCCAGCAGCGCCCAGGGAACCGAGCAGTACTTC
TRBJ1-2 | TRBD1 | - | TRBV7-2 | CASSPPSDRGHGYTF | TGTGCCAGCAGCCCCCCGTCTGACAGGGGGCATGGCTACACCTTC
TRBJ1-3 | - | - | TRBV2 | CASRRLGGAAGNTIYF | TGTGCCAGCAGACGGCTCGGGGGGGCGGCTGGAAACACCATATATTTT
TRBJ1-6 | - | once | TRBV28 | CASRPQSSYNSPLHF | TGTGCCAGCAGACCACAGAGCTCCTATAATTCACCCCTCCACTTT
TRBJ2-1 | - | - | TRBV19 | CASRQNSATPSNEQFF | TGTGCCAGTAGGCAGAATAGCGCAACCCCTTCCAATGAGCAGTTCTTC
TRBJ2-3 | TRBD1 | - | TRBV28 | CASRGDRAFSDTQYF | TGTGCCAGCAGGGGCGACAGGGCTTTTTCAGATACGCAGTATTTT
TRBJ2-7 | TRBD1 | - | TRBV5-1 | CASSGQQGSYYEQYF | TGCGCCAGCAGCGGACAACAGGGGTCCTACTACGAGCAGTACTTC
TRBJ1-2 | TRBD1 | - | TRBV12-3/TRBV12-4 | CASSPSTGVGYTF | TGTGCCAGCAGTCCGTCGACAGGGGTTGGCTACACCTTC
TRBJ1-5 | TRBD1 | - | TRBV6-1 | CASSEKGQGYQPQHF | TGTGCCAGCAGTGAAAAGGGACAGGGATATCAGCCCCAGCATTTT
TRBJ2-2 | - | - | TRBV11-3 | CASSLVRAGTGELFF | TGTGCCAGCAGCTTAGTTCGTGCGGGCACCGGGGAGCTGTTTTTT
TRBJ2-5 | TRBD1 | - | TRBV28 | CASRGQGAVETQYF | TGTGCCAGCAGAGGACAGGGGGCCGTCGAGACCCAGTACTTC
TRBJ1-2 | - | - | TRBV6-5 | CASTLGRFYGYTF | TGTGCCAGCACCCTTGGGCGCTTCTATGGCTACACCTTC
TRBJ1-2 | - | - | TRBV29-1 | CSVWGQGFPNYGYTF | TGCAGCGTTTGGGGGCAGGGGTTTCCTAACTATGGCTACACCTTC
TRBJ1-1 | - | - | TRBV27 | CASSLRGMFLNTEAFF | TGTGCCAGCAGTTTACGCGGAATGTTCTTGAACACTGAAGCTTTCTTT
TRBJ1-1 | - | - | TRBV3-1/TRBV3-2 | CASQMGAEAFF | TGTGCCTCACAGATGGGCGCTGAAGCTTTCTTT
TRBJ1-1 | - | - | TRBV29-1 | CSVGGQNTEAFF | TGCAGCGTGGGAGGACAGAACACTGAAGCTTTCTTT
TRBJ2-3 | TRBD2 | - | TRBV11-3 | CASSKRDGNTDTQYF | TGTGCCAGCAGCAAGCGGGACGGAAACACAGATACGCAGTATTTT
TRBJ2-7 | - | few | TRBV9 | CASSPEPGGSPYEQYF | TGTGCCAGCAGCCCGGAACCGGGGGGCAGCCCCTACGAGCAGTACTTC
TRBJ2-7 | - | - | TRBV7-2 | CASSLRRAYEQYF | TGTGCCAGCAGCCTCAGACGGGCCTACGAGCAGTACTTC
TRBJ2-5 | TRBD2 | - | TRBV13 | CASSFLLAGAKETQYF | TGTGCCAGCAGCTTCCTTTTAGCGGGAGCTAAAGAGACCCAGTACTTC
TRBJ2-5 | TRBD2 | - | TRBV27 | CASSLAGLTETQYF | TGTGCCAGCAGTCTAGCGGGGTTGACGGAGACCCAGTACTTC
TRBJ1-4 | TRBD1 | - | TRBV19 | CASSIGGTGLSTNEKLFF | TGTGCCAGTAGTATAGGGGGGACAGGGTTATCAACTAATGAAAAACTGTTTTTT
TRBJ1-6 | - | - | TRBV7-8 | CASSPNGGNSPLHF | TGTGCCAGCAGCCCGAACGGGGGTAATTCACCCCTCCACTTT
TRBJ2-7 | TRBD2 | - | TRBV9 | CASSASGGAYEQYF | TGTGCCAGCAGCGCTAGCGGGGGTGCCTACGAGCAGTACTTC
TRBJ2-3 | TRBD2 | - | TRBV28 | CASSWGLAEATSTDTQYF | TGTGCCAGCAGTTGGGGACTAGCGGAAGCAACTAGCACAGATACGCAGTATTTT
TRBJ1-1 | TRBD1 | few | TRBV5-1 | CASSPTGDTEAFF | TGCGCCAGCAGCCCGACAGGGGACACTGAAGCTTTCTTT
TRBJ2-1 | TRBD2 | - | TRBV19 | CASSPLPGLALVHNEQFF | TGTGCCAGTAGCCCCTTACCCGGACTAGCCCTAGTTCACAATGAGCAGTTCTTC
TRBJ1-3 | - | - | TRBV4-3 | CASSRQDSGNTIYF | TGCGCCAGCAGCCGCCAGGACTCTGGAAACACCATATATTTT
TRBJ2-7 | TRBD2 | - | TRBV4-2 | CASSQVAGDYEQYF | TGTGCCAGCAGCCAAGTAGCGGGAGACTACGAGCAGTACTTC
TRBJ2-7 | - | - | TRBV5-6 | CASSYGTYYEQYF | TGTGCCAGCAGCTACGGGACTTACTACGAGCAGTACTTC
TRBJ2-1 | - | - | TRBV28 | CASSFEGLSNNEQFF | TGTGCCAGCAGTTTCGAGGGACTGTCCAACAATGAGCAGTTCTTC
TRBJ2-5 | - | once | TRBV10-2 | CASSEYAGGAETQYF | TGCGCCAGCAGTGAATACGCTGGGGGGGCAGAGACCCAGTACTTC
TRBJ1-2 | - | - | TRBV2 | CASSEGRGYGYTF | TGTGCCAGCAGTGAAGGGAGGGGCTATGGCTACACCTTC
TRBJ2-1 | TRBD1 | few | TRBV20-1 | CSASKPGQGIEQFF | TGCAGTGCTAGTAAACCGGGACAGGGTATTGAGCAGTTCTTC
TRBJ1-2 | TRBD1 | - | TRBV28 | CATPPGQGSSYGYTF | TGTGCCACCCCGCCGGGACAGGGGTCATCATATGGCTACACCTTC
TRBJ2-7 | - | - | TRBV20-1 | CSATQVYEQYF | TGCAGTGCAACTCAGGTCTACGAGCAGTACTTC
TRBJ1-6 | TRBD1 | - | TRBV28 | CASSLGTGRLWNSPLHF | TGTGCCAGCAGCCTTGGGACAGGACGGTTATGGAATTCACCCCTCCACTTT
TRBJ1-4 | - | - | TRBV15 | CATSRDRSATNEKLFF | TGTGCCACCAGCAGAGATCGGTCTGCAACTAATGAAAAACTGTTTTTT
TRBJ2-1 | TRBD2 | - | TRBV29-1 | CSVEPLRGGHNEQFF | TGCAGCGTTGAACCCCTACGGGGGGGCCACAATGAGCAGTTCTTC
TRBJ1-1 | - | - | TRBV9 | CASSASRGRGTEAFF | TGTGCCAGCAGCGCCAGCCGAGGGCGAGGAACTGAAGCTTTCTTT
TRBJ1-1 | TRBD1 | - | TRBV27 | CASSPRYRGPNLEAFF | TGTGCCAGCAGTCCAAGGTACAGGGGGCCCAACCTTGAAGCTTTCTTT
TRBJ2-7 | TRBD2 | - | TRBV2 | CASRGLAGGHEQYF | TGTGCCAGCAGGGGTCTAGCGGGAGGCCACGAGCAGTACTTC
TRBJ2-6 | - | - | TRBV7-2 | CASSSLGANVLTF | TGTGCCAGCAGCTCCCTCGGGGCCAACGTCCTGACTTTC
TRBJ2-3 | - | few | TRBV5-4 | CASSPGVSTDTQYF | TGTGCCAGCTCACCGGGAGTTAGCACAGATACGCAGTATTTT
TRBJ2-5 | TRBD2 | - | TRBV24-1 | CATSGGLAVETQYF | TGTGCCACCAGTGGGGGACTAGCGGTGGAGACCCAGTACTTC
TRBJ2-5 | TRBD1 | - | TRBV29-1 | CSVAPTGEETQYF | TGCAGCGTGGCCCCAACAGGGGAAGAGACCCAGTACTTC
TRBJ2-3 | TRBD2 | - | TRBV7-2 | CASRPGLAGADTQYF | TGTGCCAGCAGACCCGGACTAGCGGGAGCCGATACGCAGTATTTT
TRBJ1-2 | TRBD1 | - | TRBV3-1/TRBV3-2 | CASSPGQGYGYTF | TGTGCCAGCAGCCCGGGACAGGGCTATGGCTACACCTTC
TRBJ2-7 | - | once | TRBV6-5 | CASSTTQSYEQYF | TGTGCCAGCAGCACGACACAGTCCTACGAGCAGTACTTC
TRBJ1-5 | - | - | TRBV2 | CASSETGTANSNQPQHF | TGTGCCAGCAGTGAAACCGGAACAGCTAATAGCAATCAGCCCCAGCATTTT
TRBJ1-2 | - | - | TRBV20-1 | CSAWGLNGYTF | TGCAGTGCTTGGGGACTAAATGGCTACACCTTC
TRBJ2-7 | TRBD1 | - | TRBV2 | CASSEERDRGRQYF | TGTGCCAGCAGTGAAGAAAGGGACAGGGGGCGCCAGTACTTC